A selection of T cell receptor beta chains follows, all from one sample in a study of spatial heterogeneity in lung cancer. From the 5' RACE reads, TCRdb called clonotypes with MiXCR, one entry per CDR3 protein. The sample comprises 50,000 to 65,000 distinct CDR3 sequences, about 8% of which are singletons, and around 16% rests with the top ten. Sequenced here: PBMCs, sampled at surgery. The receptors here all came from a female donor with early-stage non-small cell lung cancer. Each CDR3 is given with its conserved first and last residue. Each record gives: V gene, D gene, J gene, clone size, CDR3 DNA, CDR3 protein. A D gene is named only where the DNA matches it firmly. Clone size is stated in some rows and not others, as once, few, many or a class when expanded.

TRBV7-3,NA,TRBJ2-3,many,TGTGCCAGCAGCCCAAGGGGAAGCGGCCTCTTCACAGATACGCAGTATTTT,CASSPRGSGLFTDTQYF
TRBV5-1,NA,TRBJ2-2,few,TGCGCCAGCAGCTTGGTTTCGGGGCGCGGGGAGCTGTTTTTT,CASSLVSGRGELFF
TRBV5-4,TRBD1,TRBJ1-2,many,TGTGCCAGCAGCTTGGCACCGACAGGGGGTTCCCTATATGGCTACACCTTC,CASSLAPTGGSLYGYTF
TRBV28,NA,TRBJ1-1,many,TGTGCCAGCAGACCTAGGGAGAACACTGAAGCTTTCTTT,CASRPRENTEAFF
TRBV10-3,NA,TRBJ1-3,NA,TGTGCCATCTCAGGGACGCCAGATTCTGGAAACACCATATATTTT,CAISGTPDSGNTIYF
TRBV10-1,NA,TRBJ2-1,many,TGCGCCAGCAGCCCGGAGGGCCCTAGCTCCTACAATGAGCAGTTCTTC,CASSPEGPSSYNEQFF
TRBV25-1,TRBD1,TRBJ1-2,few,TGTGCCAGCAGTGAAATCGTGACAGGGGACTATGGCTACACCTTC,CASSEIVTGDYGYTF
TRBV12-3/TRBV12-4,NA,TRBJ2-3,NA,TGTGCCAGCAGTTTAAGGAACTTCAGGGATACGCAGTATTTT,CASSLRNFRDTQYF
TRBV12-5,NA,TRBJ1-2,many,TGTGCTAGTGGATCCAATTGGGGTTCCCTGGATGGCTACACCTTC,CASGSNWGSLDGYTF
TRBV29-1,NA,TRBJ1-2,few,TGCAGCGTTGACTGGGGGGTAGGCTATGGCTACACCTTC,CSVDWGVGYGYTF
TRBV6-1,TRBD1,TRBJ1-2,NA,TGTGCCAGCAGTGAGGGGACAGGGAGATATGGCTACACCTTC,CASSEGTGRYGYTF
TRBV10-1,NA,TRBJ2-3,many,TGCGCCAGCAGTGAACGGCCGCTAGCGTCCGGGAGAGCAGATACGCAGTATTTT,CASSERPLASGRADTQYF
TRBV28,NA,TRBJ1-1,few,TGTGCCAGTAGGGGTTGGGGGAAGGCTTTCTTT,CASRGWGKAFF
TRBV9,NA,TRBJ2-5,many,TGTGCCAGCAGCGCAGCCGGTAAAGAGACCCAGTACTTC,CASSAAGKETQYF
TRBV5-1,TRBD2,TRBJ2-5,few,TGCGCCAGCAGCCCTAGGACTAGCGGGGGGGAAGAGACCCAGTACTTC,CASSPRTSGGEETQYF
TRBV12-3/TRBV12-4,NA,TRBJ1-4,many,TGTGCCAGCAGGCCGGGGCCGGGTGAAAAACTGTTTTTT,CASRPGPGEKLFF
TRBV15,NA,TRBJ2-1,few,TGTGCCACCAGCAGAGCCTCAACAGGAGGATACAATGAGCAGTTCTTC,CATSRASTGGYNEQFF
TRBV5-4,TRBD1,TRBJ2-6,NA,TGTGCCAGCAGCTTGCTGTTGGACAGGGGGCCTGGGGCCAACGTCCTGACTTTC,CASSLLLDRGPGANVLTF
TRBV12-3/TRBV12-4,TRBD1,TRBJ1-2,few,TGTGCCAGCAGTGAGGGGGGACAGACGAACTATGGCTACACCTTC,CASSEGGQTNYGYTF
TRBV29-1,TRBD2,TRBJ2-1,many,TGCAGCGTTTTGAGTCTGACTAGCGGGAGGGCCTCCAATGAGCAGTTCTTC,CSVLSLTSGRASNEQFF
TRBV7-2,TRBD1,TRBJ1-5,many,TGTGCCAGCAGCTTAGCCTCACAGGGGGGGGTTCAGCCCCAGCATTTT,CASSLASQGGVQPQHF
TRBV6-5,NA,TRBJ1-1,NA,TGTGCCAGCAGCCCCCCACAGGGCTCCATGAACACTGAAGCTTTCTTT,CASSPPQGSMNTEAFF
TRBV5-1,NA,TRBJ1-5,few,TGCGCCAGCGCTCTACAGAGCAATCAGCCCCAGCATTTT,CASALQSNQPQHF
TRBV5-1,NA,TRBJ1-6,NA,TGCGCCAGCAGCTTGGAGCGATCACCCCTCCACTTT,CASSLERSPLHF
TRBV7-2,NA,TRBJ2-1,NA,TGTGCCAGCAGAGAGGAACCAGCGGGTATGTACAATGAGCAGTTCTTC,CASREEPAGMYNEQFF
TRBV11-2,NA,TRBJ2-2,few,TGTGCCAGCAGCTTGGCTCCGGGACTCAATTTT,CASSLAPGLNF
TRBV6-5,NA,TRBJ2-2,NA,TGTGCCAGCAGTCGCGGAGGGGCCGGGGAGCTGTTTTTT,CASSRGGAGELFF
TRBV11-3,NA,TRBJ2-2,NA,TGTGCCAGCAGCTTAGGCAGGGCCACCGGGGAGCTGTTTTTT,CASSLGRATGELFF